Below are 29 T cell receptor beta chains sequenced from a single sample in a study of T cell responses to AZD1222 COVID-19 vaccine. Profiling relied on immunoSEQ multiplex PCR, and the TCRdb table lists in-frame clones only, not all of them. Among about 79,000 clones listed, over 75% were seen once. The source material was peripheral blood, sampled on day 0 of AZD1222 vaccination. Every receptor here comes from an adult in good health.

The chain joins TRBV7-8 to TRBJ1-1, with TRBD1 matching 7 bases. Germline lookup yields CDR1 SGHVS and CDR2 FQNEAQ. This CDR3 is built from 13 residues. Germline trimming cut 5 bases from V and 4 bases from J; bases unmatched to any gene: 4. The CDR3 region is CASSPYRGTEAFF. The CDR3, as DNA: TGTGCCAGCAGCCCATACAGGGGCACTGAAGCTTTCTTT.

The chain uses TRBV10-3 and TRBJ1-1; the match to TRBD1 covers 9 bases. The germline V gene encodes CDR1 ENHRY and CDR2 SYGVKD. V lost 7 bases and J lost 2; bases outside the gene matches: 5. The CDR3 has 14 residues. The chain's CDR3 is CAITETGGNTEAFF. In nucleotides, the CDR3 is TGTGCCATCACCGAGACAGGGGGAAACACTGAAGCTTTCTTT.

The chain links TRBV13 to TRBJ2-4; 8 bases are shared with TRBD1. Germline lookup yields CDR1 PRHDT and CDR2 FYEKMQ (reference sequence). This CDR3 region has 18 residues. The V gene end was trimmed by 2 bases and the J gene end by 6 bases; junction bases not matched to a gene: 15. The CDR3 protein is CASSLRGPGGSQTNIQYF. CDR3 DNA: TGTGCCAGCAGCTTACGGGGGCCAGGGGGCTCCCAAACAAACATTCAGTACTTC.

The V and J genes are TRBV5-1 and TRBJ1-2; D gene ambiguous. From germline, CDR1 is SGHRS and CDR2 YFSETQ. V was cut by 4 bases and J by 4 bases, with 8 bases left in between. This CDR3 has 12 residues. The CDR3: CASSPGPYGYTF. The CDR3 DNA reads TGCGCCAGCAGCCCAGGTCCCTATGGCTACACCTTC.

CDR3 loop: CANRPGRSYEQYF. CDR3 sequence (DNA): TGTGCCAACAGACCTGGGCGCTCCTACGAGCAGTACTTC. The V and J genes are TRBV6-4 and TRBJ2-7; D unresolved. The germline V gene encodes CDR1 MRHNA and CDR2 SNTAGT. The CDR3 runs 13 residues. V was pared by 10 bases and J by 0 bases, with 13 bases between.

V usage is TRBV9 and J usage is TRBJ1-6; tentatively, D is TRBD1 (5 bases). Germline V gene lookup returns CDR1 SGDLS and CDR2 YYNGEE. Trimming stripped 0 bases from V and 6 bases from J, with 10 bases between. CDR3 size: 15 residues. DNA for the CDR3: TGTGCCAGCAGCGTAGAGGGGATAGGTAATTCACCCCTCCACTTT. Protein product: CASSVEGIGNSPLHF. Filled out from reference TRBV9 and TRBJ1-6, the complete variable domain reads DSGVTQTPKHLITATGQRVTLRCSPRSGDLSVYWYQQSLDQGLQFLIQYYNGEERAKGNILERFSAQQFPDLHSELNLSSLELGDSALYFCASSVEGIGNSPLHFGNGTRLTVT.

This clone has only one observation. The genes are TRBV7-2 and TRBJ1-5; TRBD1 might be the D (5 bases). The germline V gene encodes CDR1 SGHTA and CDR2 FQGNSA. The CDR3 has 14 amino acids. V lost 2 bases and J 4 bases, leaving 9 bases between the germline ends. As DNA, the CDR3 is TGTGCCAGCAGCTTACCAGGGAAAAATCAGCCCCAGCATTTT. Translating it yields CASSLPGKNQPQHF. The full variable domain, rest sourced from reference TRBV7-2 and TRBJ1-5, is GAGVSQSPSNKVTEKGKDVELRCDPISGHTALYWYRQSLGQGLEFLIYFQGNSAPDKSGLPSDRFSAERTGGSVSTLTIQRTQQEDSAVYLCASSLPGKNQPQHFGDGTRLSIL.

As to this clone: An end of the junction differs from the germline gene, which may be a read error. The chain uses TRBV11-2 and TRBJ1-5; no definite D call. CDR1 is SGHAT and CDR2 is FQNNGV in the germline V gene. The CDR3 covers 13 residues. The CDR3 nucleotides read TGTGCCAGCAGCGTAGACAGCAATCAGCCCCAGCATTTT. This gives the protein CASSVDSNQPQHF.

The chain is built from TRBV27 and TRBJ2-7; D gene uncertain. CDR3 size: 12 residues. The V and J ends lost 5 bases and 5 bases respectively, with 10 bases between them. CDR1 MNHEY and CDR2 SMNVEV come from the germline V gene (reference sequence). CDR3: CASSPSGNEQYF. In nucleotides, the CDR3 is TGTGCCAGCAGTCCGAGTGGGAACGAGCAGTACTTC.

The chain carries TRBV27 and TRBJ2-2, with D unresolved. V lost 2 bases, J lost 4 bases, and 8 bases lay in between. CDR3 length: 14 amino acids. Germline V gene sequence: CDR1 MNHEY, CDR2 SMNVEV (reference sequence). Here the CDR3 DNA reads TGTGCCAGCAGTTTAGGGTACGGCACCGGGGAGCTGTTTTTT. It specifies CASSLGYGTGELFF.

The chain uses TRBV4-1 and TRBJ1-4, with 9 positions matching TRBD1. Trimming removed 2 bases from V and 10 bases from J; junction bases left unmatched: 11. Germline CDR1 is MGHRA and CDR2 is YSYEKL. The CDR3 has 16 residues. The CDR3 here is CASSQPLGDRVRKLFF. The CDR3 nucleotides are TGCGCCAGCAGCCAACCGCTGGGGGACAGGGTCAGAAAACTGTTTTTT.

The chain uses TRBV20-1 and TRBJ1-2, with D hard to call. Deletions cut 6 bases from V and 6 bases from J, with 11 bases between. Germline V lookup: CDR1 DFQATT, CDR2 SNEGSKA (reference sequence). The CDR3 length is 11 residues. The CDR3 here is CSASANNGYTF. DNA for the CDR3: TGCAGTGCCTCAGCGAATAATGGCTACACCTTC.

For the CDR3, the DNA is TGTGCCAGCAGCTTGGCGGCCAGCTTGAATGAGCAGTTCTTC. Amino acid sequence: CASSLAASLNEQFF. The V call is TRBV5-4, the J call TRBJ2-1; D is unclear. Germline V lookup: CDR1 SGHNT, CDR2 YYREEE (reference sequence). The CDR3 covers 14 residues. Trimming removed 0 bases from V and 7 bases from J, with 11 bases in between.

For the CDR3, the DNA is TGTGCCAGCAATCTAGCGGGGCCCATCCAAGAGACCCAGTACTTC. Its protein is CASNLAGPIQETQYF. The rearrangement uses TRBV2 and TRBJ2-5; 9 bases are a match to TRBD2. V dropped 7 bases and J dropped 1; count of bases not matched to a gene: 7. CDR1 is SNHLY, CDR2 FYNNEI, per germline. This CDR3 has 15 residues.

This clone was observed once. The chain uses TRBV4-1 and TRBJ2-3; the match to TRBD2 covers 9 bases. This CDR3 comprises 16 residues. The germline CDR1 and CDR2 sequences are MGHRA and YSYEKL. Trimming cost V 0 bases and J 6 bases; bases outside gene matches: 7. CDR3 residues: CASSQDGTSWVDTQYF. CDR3 DNA: TGCGCCAGCAGCCAAGATGGGACTAGCTGGGTGGATACGCAGTATTTT.

The chain recombines TRBV5-1 with TRBJ1-2; D is unresolved. The CDR3 extends over 14 amino acids. Germline assignment: CDR1 SGHRS and CDR2 YFSETQ. The V gene lost 4 bases and the J gene lost 4 bases, with 14 bases spanning the gap. Here the CDR3 DNA reads TGCGCCAGCAGCACCGGACTCACCGGCTATGGCTACACCTTC. Encoded protein: CASSTGLTGYGYTF.

The chain uses TRBV9 and TRBJ2-1; 9 bases are shared with TRBD2. V lost 0 bases and J lost 9; bases outside the gene matches: 16. Germline-derived CDR1 and CDR2 are SGDLS and YYNGEE. This CDR3 is built from 18 residues. DNA for the CDR3: TGTGCCAGCAGCGTAGCTCTAGGGCCTAGCGGGAAGCGTCTTGAGCAGTTCTTC. Its translation is CASSVALGPSGKRLEQFF.

The chain combines TRBV14 with TRBJ1-2; no firm D call. CDR3 length: 13 amino acids. V shed 4 bases and J shed 0 bases, with 6 bases lying between them. Germline CDR1 and CDR2: SGHDN and FVKESK. CDR3 bases: TGTGCCAGCAGCCCACAGACTAACTATGGCTACACCTTC. Its protein is CASSPQTNYGYTF. Variable domain in full (rest from reference TRBV14 and TRBJ1-2): EAGVTQFPSHSVIEKGQTVTLRCDPISGHDNLYWYRRVMGKEIKFLLHFVKESKQDESGMPNNRFLAERTGGTYSTLKVQPAELEDSGVYFCASSPQTNYGYTFGSGTRLTVV.

The sample holds one count of this clone. The chain couples TRBV11-1 to TRBJ2-7; 7 positions match TRBD1. Trimming removed 4 bases from V and 2 bases from J; junction bases left unmatched: 2. CDR1 and CDR2 from the germline V gene are SGHAT and FQDESV (reference sequence). The CDR3 length is 13 residues. Here the CDR3 reads CASSYTGAYEQYF. The CDR3 DNA is TGTGCCAGCAGCTATACAGGGGCCTACGAGCAGTACTTC.

The chain joins TRBV3-1 (or the pseudogene TRBV3-2) to TRBJ2-1, with D unclear. The CDR3 loop spans 13 amino acids. V was cut by 2 bases and J by 7 bases, with 9 bases left in between. The germline CDR1 and CDR2 sequences are LGHDT and YNNKEL (reference sequence). This chain's CDR3 is CASSQLKGNEQFF. CDR3 DNA: TGTGCCAGCAGCCAACTAAAAGGGAATGAGCAGTTCTTC.

The chain combines TRBV6-5 with TRBJ1-3; no definite D call. V lost 0 bases and J 0 bases, leaving 6 bases between the germline ends. The germline gives CDR1 MNHEY, CDR2 SVGAGI. The CDR3 consists of 15 residues. CDR3 region: CASSYSRRSGNTIYF. The CDR3 DNA reads TGTGCCAGCAGTTACTCGCGCCGCTCTGGAAACACCATATATTTT.

This clone was counted a few times. The chain recombines TRBV18 with TRBJ1-1; the D gene is possibly TRBD1 (5 bases). Germline V gene sequence: CDR1 KGHSH, CDR2 LQKENI. V lost 4 bases, J lost 1 base, and 7 bases lay in between. This CDR3 is 13 amino acids long. CDR3 in DNA: TGTGCCAGCTCACAGGGGACGAACACTGAAGCTTTCTTT. It yields the protein CASSQGTNTEAFF.

The rearrangement links TRBV5-1 to TRBJ1-4; no firm D call. This CDR3 region has 15 residues. Germline values: CDR1 SGHRS, CDR2 YFSETQ. Trimming cost V 2 bases and J 4 bases, with 12 bases left between them. DNA of the CDR3: TGCGCCAGCAGCTTTCAGGCAGGAGATAATGAAAAACTGTTTTTT. Amino acids: CASSFQAGDNEKLFF.

This chain uses TRBV7-8 with TRBJ1-2; D is unresolved. The CDR3 is made up of 14 amino acids. Germline loops: CDR1 SGHVS, CDR2 FQNEAQ. Trimming pared 0 bases from V and 5 bases from J, leaving 10 bases between. CDR3 amino acids: CASSLARQEYGYTF. In DNA form, the CDR3 reads TGTGCCAGCAGCTTAGCACGGCAGGAATATGGCTACACCTTC.

The rearrangement uses TRBV5-6 and TRBJ1-2; D is perhaps TRBD1 (5 bases). Trimming removed 0 bases from V and 4 bases from J, with 16 bases in between. Germline V lookup: CDR1 SGHDT, CDR2 YYEEEE. The CDR3 totals 16 residues. The CDR3 here is CASSLDAGRVSYGYTF. The CDR3 DNA reads as TGTGCCAGCAGCTTGGACGCTGGCAGGGTGAGCTATGGCTACACCTTC. Complete variable domain (other parts from reference TRBV5-6 and TRBJ1-2): DAGVTQSPTHLIKTRGQQVTLRCSPKSGHDTVSWYQQALGQGPQFIFQYYEEEERQRGNFPDRFSGHQFPNYSSELNVNALLLGDSALYLCASSLDAGRVSYGYTFGSGTRLTVV.

V gene TRBV2 combines with J gene TRBJ2-4, with D possibly matching TRBD2 (6 bases). The CDR3 is made up of 17 amino acids. The V and J ends lost 10 bases and 0 bases respectively, with 22 bases between them. The germline V gene encodes CDR1 SNHLY and CDR2 FYNNEI. As DNA, the CDR3 is TGTGCCACCCGTCCGGGGTTTCTAGCGTTAGCCAAAAACATTCAGTACTTC. It yields the protein CATRPGFLALAKNIQYF.

This clone was found a few times. V and J are TRBV7-8 and TRBJ1-1; D unclear. The CDR3 is made up of 13 amino acids. Between the trimmed V and J ends, which lost 5 bases and 1 base, there was a span of 8 bases. CDR1 is SGHVS, CDR2 FQNEAQ, per germline. CDR3 nucleotide sequence: TGTGCCAGCAGCCCTGACGGGAACACTGAAGCTTTCTTT. As protein: CASSPDGNTEAFF.

There are a few counts of this clone. The genes are TRBV28 and TRBJ2-7; 7 positions agree with TRBD1. Germline loops: CDR1 MDHEN, CDR2 SYDVKM. Trimming cost V 6 bases and J 4 bases; bases outside gene matches: 18. The CDR3 runs to 17 residues. CDR3 sequence reads: CASSLPKHTGEVYEQYF. The CDR3 DNA reads as TGTGCCAGCAGCCTACCCAAGCACACAGGGGAAGTTTACGAGCAGTACTTC.

The chain combines TRBV5-4 with TRBJ2-1, with D tentatively TRBD2 (6 bases). Trimming took 0 bases from V and 9 from J, leaving 7 bases between them. This CDR3 region has 12 residues. Germline CDR1 reads SGHNT; CDR2 reads YYREEE (reference sequence). The CDR3 here is CASSLDGGEQFF. CDR3 DNA: TGTGCCAGCAGCTTGGACGGGGGTGAGCAGTTCTTC.